This entry features one T cell receptor beta chain sequence. What it binds is unknown. This specimen belongs to a study of T cell responses to AZD1222 COVID-19 vaccine. Study as a whole: The analysis combined second doses at about 4 or about 12 weeks. Study conclusions and caveats: Increases in Spike-specific TCR breadth and depth were seen after two AZD1222 doses. Seropositive AZD1222 recipients at baseline numbered only five or six. Regions 160-218 and 743-854 dominated among vaccine-associated CD4 TCRs spanning spike.

Method: immunoSEQ multiplex PCR; TCRdb's copy keeps in-frame clones and lacks some. The table records some 130,000 clones, roughly 88% of them present only once. The sequencing used peripheral blood, collected on day 0 of AZD1222 vaccination. This receptor was identified in an adult in good health.

The CDR3 is CASSYSWNTEAFF. The CDR3 DNA follows: TGTGCCAGCAGTTATTCATGGAACACTGAAGCTTTCTTT. The chain has TRBV2 and TRBJ1-1; no firm D call. V gave up 5 bases and J gave up 1 base, with 8 bases separating them. The CDR3 is 13 residues long. The V gene's germline CDR1 is SNHLY and CDR2 FYNNEI.